Given below is one T cell receptor (beta chain) in context. Its target antigen remains unknown. Per-base qualities were not stored, and no clone one base away is much larger. The data were taken from a study of shared clonotypes between healthy human individuals (dated by TCRdb to 2018 to 2020). As for the study more broadly: A couple of women and three men aged 18 to 49 years were included in the cohort. For each donor, CD4 naive and CD4 memory were each run on three plates, CD8 naive on two plates, and CD8 memory on one plate. Blood TCR repertoires of roughly five healthy adults were deeply sequenced to estimate repertoire size and the extent of clonotype sharing between individuals. To increase sequencing depth and limit assay-specific biases, different laboratories used diverse techniques to prepare libraries and sequence TCR repertoires. Per donor, leukapheresis produced somewhere between about 0.9 and 9.5 billion PBMCs. General conclusions and limits of the study: Pairwise subsampling led to the expectation that sequencing depth would affect the degree of clonotype sharing among donors. The small number of donors limited the genetic and exposure-history diversity represented. About 4.5% of naive CD4, roughly 3.5% of naive CD8, around 2.3% of memory CD4, and more than 0.35% of memory CD8 clonotypes were shared across several donors. Clonotypes shared by all four sorted-subset donors showed higher generation probabilities than non-shared clonotypes. Even with the large sequencing depth, rarefaction of the sorted-subset datasets indicated that sequencing was incomplete. Sampling was restricted to blood, and TCR repertoires in tissues likely differ from the TCR repertoires found in blood. Estimated clonotype richness was generally larger for naive than for memory subsets.

Healthy HIV-negative adults with no recently reported acute infections or vaccinations were included as donors. All donors were Caucasian adults living in Nashville, Tennessee, USA. Magnetic negative selection was used to enrich CD4+ T cells, after which naive cells were positively selected on CD45RA and the negative fraction became the memory subset. Blood was collected by leukapheresis, and PBMCs were isolated by Ficoll-Histopaque density gradient centrifugation and then cryopreserved in liquid nitrogen vapor phase. Analytical flow cytometry was used to check the purity and quantity of each magnetically sorted T cell population. Genomic DNA was isolated from each sorted fraction and quantified by UV absorbance on a Nanodrop 2000c. Using the deep immunoSEQ assay, multiplex PCR amplified TCR CDR3 regions from genomic DNA. Extracted genomic DNA from each cell subset was spread evenly across all wells of several immunoSEQ 96-well plates, with each plate serving as a replicate. Each replicate PCR for sorted subsets received about 200 ng genomic DNA, equal to 30,000 or so T cell genomes. Purified libraries were measured with a Qubit 3.0 fluorometer, size-checked on a Bioanalyzer 2100, and measured again with the KAPA Library Quantification kit. Every immunoSEQ 96-well plate was sequenced on a separate single-read 150-cycle Illumina NextSeq 550 flow cell. Under the source paper's analysis protocol: Because only junctional sequences without quality scores were contained in the immunoSEQ output, filtering matching that applied to full-length reads could not be performed. To assign V/J genes and CDR3, sequences were annotated using PyIR, a Python wrapper for IgBLAST v1.9, with IMGT germline references. Any read was removed if the V/J assignment was weak (E-value above 1e-6), the CDR3 was missing, or the read contained stop codons, out-of-frame junctions, or ambiguous translated residues. V3J clonotypes were defined as sequences sharing an identical inferred V gene, J gene, and CDR3 amino acid sequence. Percentage overlap between repertoires was computed as shared unique clonotypes divided by the size of the smaller repertoire. RTK rarefaction, the Chao1 estimator, and Recon v2.1 estimates of unobserved clonotypes were used to assess repertoire richness. Generation probabilities were computed with OLGA for all TCRbeta clonotypes obtained by the gDNA method from several donors. TCRdb re-hosts the immuneACCESS table, in-frame sequences only. Its copies lack some clones; in the studies checked, an unresolved V gene accounts for under half of them, and the cause for the rest is not known. V, J and clone size derive from that table, while D and trimming were established from the DNA sequence. Present in this sample are roughly 2,500,000 clones, 93% of which were seen just once. The ten biggest clones cover around 0.4% of the sample.

This receptor was obtained from a man younger than 30 in good health. Some clones in this sample may be carry-over from other donors' samples. Sequenced material: naive CD4+ T cells from PBMCs. Sample cell subset or site, as interpreted from the label and publication: CD45RA+ positively selected.

Here is the DNA: TGTGCCACCGACCTCGGGCTAGCGGGCAACAATGAGCAGTTCTTC. This codes for CATDLGLAGNNEQFF. Rearrangement joined TRBV28 to TRBJ2-1, and 8 junction bases match TRBD2. From a lookup of the germline V gene, CDR1 and CDR2 are MDHEN and SYDVKM. The CDR3 measures 15 amino acids from cysteine to phenylalanine. Here the CDR3 DNA is all that survives: 45 bases in frame from base 1. Compared with germline, V lacks 10 bases and J lacks 5 bases; bases without a gene match: 13.